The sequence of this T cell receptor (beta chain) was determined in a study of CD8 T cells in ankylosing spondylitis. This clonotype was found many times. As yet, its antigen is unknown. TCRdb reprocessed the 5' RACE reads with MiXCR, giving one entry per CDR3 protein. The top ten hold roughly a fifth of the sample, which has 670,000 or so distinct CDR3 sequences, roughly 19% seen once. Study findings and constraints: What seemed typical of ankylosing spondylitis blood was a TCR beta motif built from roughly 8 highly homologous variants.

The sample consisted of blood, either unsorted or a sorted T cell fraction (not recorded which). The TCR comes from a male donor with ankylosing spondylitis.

CDR3 coding DNA: TGTGCCAGCTCGCAGACAGGACTCAATGAGCAGTTCTTC. This translates into CASSQTGLNEQFF. This rearrangement joins TRBV18 to TRBJ2-1; perhaps TRBD1 as D (6 bases). The CDR3 spans 13 residues. Deletions cut 6 bases from V and 6 bases from J, with 12 bases between. CDR1 and CDR2 from the germline V gene are KGHSH and LQKENI.